The clone carrying this T cell receptor (beta chain) came up a few times. Its cognate antigen is unknown. The data originate from a study of vaccination and CD4 T cells after COVID-19. Study in general: The convalescent group had six males, four females, seven Caucasians, two Asians, one multiracial. The peptides that stimulated the cells were overlapping spike peptides from SARS-CoV-2, HCoV-NL63, HCoV-OC43 and HCoV-229E.

Findings and caveats of the study: Looking at convalescent patients, 304 of their 307 vaccine-specific clones were spike mono-reactive.

Trimming removed 5 bases from V and 8 bases from J; junction bases left unmatched: 19. The CDR3 spans 18 residues. Germline V gives CDR1 SGHTA, CDR2 FQGNSA. Scientists ran DNA taken from cultured CD4+ T cells through the Oncomine TCR Beta short-read assay for sequencing. TCRdb reprocessed the PCR reads with MiXCR, giving one entry per CDR3 protein. The sample carries about 21,000 distinct CDR3 sequences, around 70% recorded once. The treatment denotes: approximately 11-day PBMC culture with coronavirus spike peptide pools or control peptides (ViraFEST assay). For ViraFEST, peptide pools expanded antigen-specific T cells, after which the TCRs were sequenced.

The sequencing input was CD4+ T cells from blood, cultured in vitro. V is TRBV7-2 and J is TRBJ2-4; the match to TRBD2 covers 9 bases. The source of this sequence is a human donor who had recovered from COVID-19. This chain's CDR3 is CASSPPRAAGGSEDIQYF. CDR3 DNA sequence: TGTGCCAGCAGCCCCCCTCGTGCAGCGGGAGGTTCCGAAGACATTCAGTACTTC.